One and the same sample provided the 18 T cell receptor beta chains below, sequenced in a study of shared T cell receptors in the human thymus. TCRdb keeps only in-frame clones here, not all; method: immunoSEQ multiplex PCR. The table has roughly 68,000 clones, roughly 95% seen once; the top ten hold less than 0.04%. The sequenced sample was thymocytes. The receptor source for this set is a human donor.

This clone showed up just a few times. The CDR3, as DNA: TGTGCCAGCAGTTTATGGCAGGCAAGAAAAATCACATCTGAGAACACCATATATTTT. This sequence encodes CASSLWQARKITSENTIYF. The rearrangement uses TRBV28 and TRBJ1-3; D is undetermined. Germline CDR1 reads MDHEN; CDR2 reads SYDVKM. The CDR3 consists of 19 residues. V gave up 0 bases and J gave up 7 bases, with 25 bases separating them.

The genes are TRBV9 and TRBJ1-4, with a tentative D call TRBD1 (6 bases). Trimming pared 6 bases from V and 3 bases from J, leaving 15 bases between. The CDR3 sequence is 15 residues long. Germline V gene sequence: CDR1 SGDLS, CDR2 YYNGEE. The CDR3 sequence is CASNYAGVANEKLFF. Written as DNA, the CDR3 is TGTGCCAGCAACTATGCAGGGGTGGCTAATGAAAAACTGTTTTTT.

This chain joins TRBV10-3 and TRBJ1-1; no firm D call. The CDR3 has 14 amino acids. V dropped 0 bases and J dropped 3 bases, with 8 bases sitting between them. The germline gives CDR1 ENHRY, CDR2 SYGVKD. The CDR3 DNA reads TGTGCCATCAGTGAGTCTGGCAGTCACACTGAAGCTTTCTTT. Its protein is CAISESGSHTEAFF.

This chain links TRBV28 with TRBJ1-5, with D tentatively TRBD1 (5 bases). CDR1 is MDHEN and CDR2 is SYDVKM in the germline V gene. This CDR3 spans 15 amino acids. V was cut by 2 bases and J by 4 bases, with 12 bases left in between. The CDR3 DNA follows: TGTGCCAGCAGTTTAAGGCGGGGCTTAAATCAGCCCCAGCATTTT. This codes for CASSLRRGLNQPQHF. The whole variable domain, remainder taken from reference TRBV28 and TRBJ1-5, is DVKVTQSSRYLVKRTGEKVFLECVQDMDHENMFWYRQDPGLGLRLIYFSYDVKMKEKGDIPEGYSVSREKKERFSLILESASTNQTSMYLCASSLRRGLNQPQHFGDGTRLSIL.

The V gene is TRBV7-8, the J gene TRBJ2-1; perhaps TRBD2 as D (6 bases). CDR3 size: 14 residues. Germline lookup yields CDR1 SGHVS and CDR2 FQNEAQ. The V gene lost 4 bases and the J gene lost 8 bases, with 15 bases spanning the gap. CDR3: CASSSSGGRDEQFF. CDR3 sequence (DNA): TGTGCCAGCAGCTCCTCCGGGGGTCGGGATGAGCAGTTCTTC.

The chain combines TRBV19 with TRBJ2-3; TRBD1 matches at 7 bases. The CDR3 is 19 amino acids. Germline values: CDR1 LNHDA, CDR2 SQIVND (reference sequence). The J segment lost 2 bases and the V segment lost 5 bases, leaving 19 bases of the junction unmatched. The CDR3 spells CASSRAKVRGLRYTDTQYF. DNA for the CDR3: TGTGCCAGTAGTCGCGCGAAGGTGAGGGGGCTGAGGTACACAGATACGCAGTATTTT.

This chain's CDR3 is CASSKGAGGKYGYTF. The CDR3 bases are TGTGCCAGTAGTAAAGGGGCAGGGGGCAAGTATGGCTACACCTTC. V usage is TRBV19 and J usage is TRBJ1-2, with 8 positions matching TRBD1. The CDR3 covers 15 residues. The V gene's germline CDR1 is LNHDA and CDR2 SQIVND (reference sequence). J was trimmed by 5 bases and V by 4 bases; bases with no gene match: 9.

The chain joins TRBV6-5 to TRBJ2-5; weak D call: TRBD2 (6 bases). The germline V gene encodes CDR1 MNHEY and CDR2 SVGAGI. The CDR3 has 14 amino acids. The germline V and J ends were trimmed by 2 bases and 7 bases, with 14 bases remaining between them. The CDR3 coding sequence is TGTGCCAGCAGTTACGGGACTTACATGGGGACCCAGTACTTC. This gives the protein CASSYGTYMGTQYF.

The rearrangement joins TRBV2 to TRBJ1-1; D gene unclear. The V gene lost 3 bases and the J gene lost 3 bases, with 8 bases spanning the gap. This CDR3 is 13 amino acids long. Germline loops: CDR1 SNHLY, CDR2 FYNNEI. CDR3: CASSDRLYTEAFF. The CDR3 DNA is TGTGCCAGCAGTGACCGACTTTACACTGAAGCTTTCTTT.

The chain combines TRBV7-6 with TRBJ1-2; D is undetermined. Germline values: CDR1 SGHVS, CDR2 FNYEAQ. The CDR3 consists of 13 residues. Between the trimmed V and J ends, which lost 6 bases and 6 bases, there was a span of 14 bases. CDR3 region: CASRRSSGHGYTF. CDR3 DNA sequence: TGTGCCAGCAGGCGAAGTTCAGGTCATGGCTACACCTTC.

The V and J genes are TRBV5-6 and TRBJ1-1, with 11 bases identical to TRBD1. Germline CDR1 and CDR2: SGHDT and YYEEEE. V shed 4 bases and J 3 bases; nucleotides not matched to a gene: 8. This CDR3 region has 16 residues. CDR3 loop: CASSPLPGQGDTEAFF. CDR3 coding DNA: TGTGCCAGCAGCCCACTTCCGGGACAGGGGGACACTGAAGCTTTCTTT.

The chain couples TRBV27 to TRBJ2-3, with 15 bases fitting TRBD2. Germline loops: CDR1 MNHEY, CDR2 SMNVEV (reference sequence). The trim removed 4 bases at V and 5 bases at J, leaving 10 bases unmatched. The CDR3 covers 18 residues. CDR3 coding DNA: TGTGCCAGCAGTTCAGGACTAGCGGGGGGGCCCGTAATAGATACGCAGTATTTT. This codes for CASSSGLAGGPVIDTQYF.

The chain links TRBV7-6 to TRBJ1-5; no firm D call. There are 17 residues in the CDR3. V was cut by 0 bases and J by 0 bases, with 12 bases left in between. CDR1 and CDR2 (germline): SGHVS, FNYEAQ. The DNA for the CDR3 is TGTGCCAGCAGCTTAGCGTCGAGGAATTATAGCAATCAGCCCCAGCATTTT. Protein sequence: CASSLASRNYSNQPQHF.

This chain connects TRBV5-4 to TRBJ1-1; D unclear. There are 14 residues in the CDR3. CDR1 and CDR2 from the germline V gene are SGHNT and YYREEE (reference sequence). Trimming took 0 bases from V and 1 from J, leaving 7 bases between them. CDR3 DNA sequence: TGTGCCAGCAGCTTGGCCGGGAAGAACACTGAAGCTTTCTTT. Translation: CASSLAGKNTEAFF.

This chain links TRBV6-5 with TRBJ1-1; a weak D match, TRBD1 (6 bases). V was pared by 2 bases and J by 5 bases, with 15 bases between. Germline CDR1 is MNHEY and CDR2 is SVGAGI. The CDR3 is made up of 15 amino acids. This CDR3 is CASSYEAGDGTEAFF. The CDR3 nucleotides read TGTGCCAGCAGTTACGAGGCAGGGGACGGAACTGAAGCTTTCTTT.

CDR3 loop: CASSVSWTPSGDTQYF. CDR3 DNA sequence: TGTGCCAGCAGCGTATCTTGGACTCCGTCGGGGGATACGCAGTATTTT. J is TRBJ2-3 and V is TRBV9; tentatively, D is TRBD2 (5 bases). V was shortened by 1 base and J by 6 bases, with 18 bases between the two germline ends. The length of the CDR3 is 16 residues. Per the germline V gene, CDR1 is SGDLS and CDR2 is YYNGEE.

This chain joins TRBV19 and TRBJ2-7; tentative D call: TRBD1 (5 bases). Trimming stripped 0 bases from V and 0 bases from J, with 6 bases between. The CDR3 totals 14 residues. Germline V lookup: CDR1 LNHDA, CDR2 SQIVND (reference sequence). DNA for the CDR3: TGTGCCAGTAGTATAGAGGACAACTCCTACGAGCAGTACTTC. It codes for CASSIEDNSYEQYF.

The gene calls are TRBV5-4 and TRBJ1-3; D is unclear. Germline values: CDR1 SGHNT, CDR2 YYREEE (reference sequence). The CDR3 is 15 residues long. V was clipped by 4 bases and J by 4 bases, with 15 bases between them. CDR3 nucleotides: TGTGCCAGCAGCCTCGCAAGGGCGCCCGGAAACACCATATATTTT. Translation gives CASSLARAPGNTIYF.